The 4 T cell receptor beta chains given below trace back to one sample, sequenced in a study of control samples from healthy donors and cancer patients. Data came from immunoSEQ multiplex PCR; TCRdb stores just in-frame clones and leaves some out. The data contain some 130,000 clones, roughly 90% of them singletons. Specimen: blood. The origin of the receptors is a woman aged 50 to 65 in good health.

This clone was recorded once. The chain employs TRBV19 and TRBJ2-2, with TRBD2 matching over 12 bases. The CDR3 totals 18 residues. The V and J ends lost 4 bases and 4 bases, in that order; junction bases with no gene match: 10. From germline, CDR1 is LNHDA and CDR2 SQIVND (reference sequence). CDR3 loop: CASSTRLTSGGSTGELFF. CDR3 DNA: TGTGCCAGTAGTACCCGCCTAACTAGCGGGGGGAGCACCGGGGAGCTGTTTTTT. Full variable domain (missing parts from reference TRBV19 and TRBJ2-2): DGGITQSPKYLFRKEGQNVTLSCEQNLNHDAMYWYRQDPGQGLRLIYYSQIVNDFQKGDIAEGYSVSREKKESFPLTVTSAQKNPTAFYLCASSTRLTSGGSTGELFFGEGSRLTVL.

The J gene is TRBJ1-5, the V gene TRBV6-5; D not resolved. The V end was cut by 4 bases, the J end by 4 bases, with 8 bases between. The CDR3 covers 13 residues. The germline CDR1 and CDR2 sequences are MNHEY and SVGAGI. CDR3 sequence reads: CASSLAKNQPQHF. Written as DNA, the CDR3 is TGTGCCAGCAGTTTGGCAAAAAATCAGCCCCAGCATTTT.

This clone was counted a single time. The V and J genes are TRBV6-5 and TRBJ2-3; no firm D call. CDR1 is MNHEY, CDR2 SVGAGI, per germline. This CDR3 contains 15 residues. V was trimmed by 5 bases and J by 0 bases, leaving 12 bases between them. The CDR3 here is CASSPMDASTDTQYF. DNA for the CDR3: TGTGCCAGCAGTCCCATGGATGCTAGCACAGATACGCAGTATTTT.

The CDR3 DNA follows: TGTGCCAGTCGGACAGGGGGAGTTGAAAAACTGTTTTTT. This translates into CASRTGGVEKLFF. The gene calls are TRBV30 and TRBJ1-4; 10 nucleotides align to TRBD1. There are 13 residues in the CDR3. V lost 8 bases, J lost 7 bases, and 7 bases stayed unmatched. CDR1 and CDR2 from the germline V gene are GTSNPN and SVGIG (reference sequence).